These 26 T cell receptor beta chains were sequenced from one sample in a study of patients and donors after allogeneic stem cell transplantation. TCRdb passed the RT-PCR reads through MiXCR, listing each CDR3 protein once. This table holds 160,000 or so distinct CDR3 sequences, about 24% found once. The specimen sequenced was blood, either unsorted or a sorted T cell fraction (not recorded which). These receptors originate from a human donor who was either an allogeneic HSCT recipient or a stem cell or donor lymphocyte infusion donor (not recorded which). It is not recorded whose cells these are; they may come from a transplant donor.

This clonotype was recorded a few times. The chain links TRBV20-1 to TRBJ1-2, with D perhaps TRBD1 (5 bases). Per germline, CDR1 DFQATT and CDR2 SNEGSKA (reference sequence). This CDR3 spans 14 amino acids. The V end lost 7 bases, the J end lost 3 bases, and 18 bases lay between the germline ends. The DNA for the CDR3 is TGCAGTGTTCCAATGTTCTGGGGCGACTATGGCTACACCTTC. Protein sequence: CSVPMFWGDYGYTF.

On this clonotype itself: This clone may be a read error of a much larger clone one base away. The rearrangement links TRBV5-1 to TRBJ1-1; a weak D match, TRBD1 (6 bases). V was shortened by 3 bases and J by 8 bases, with 14 bases between the two germline ends. The germline V gene has CDR1 SGHRS and CDR2 YFSETQ. The CDR3 has 13 amino acids. The CDR3 spells CASSSDGGPEAFF. In nucleotides, the CDR3 is TGCGCCAGCAGCTCGGATGGGGGCCCCGAAGCTTTCTTT.

The sample holds one count of this clonotype. The chain's CDR3 is CASKDGTGPYEQYF. The CDR3 coding sequence is TGTGCCAGCAAAGATGGGACAGGCCCCTACGAGCAGTACTTC. The rearrangement joins TRBV27 to TRBJ2-7; 8 bases map to TRBD1. The CDR3 sequence is 14 residues long. Germline V CDR1 and CDR2: MNHEY, SMNVEV (reference sequence). Unmatched junction bases numbered 7, after V lost 7 bases and J lost 2 bases.

V and J are TRBV5-6 and TRBJ2-1; D unclear. Trimming removed 4 bases at V and 7 bases at J, with 18 bases between. Germline V gives CDR1 SGHDT, CDR2 YYEEEE. The CDR3 spans 15 residues. The CDR3 loop is CASSIFGIFENEQFF. DNA of the CDR3: TGTGCCAGCAGCATCTTCGGCATTTTTGAGAATGAGCAGTTCTTC. Looking up the rest from reference TRBV5-6 and TRBJ2-1 gives the full variable domain: DAGVTQSPTHLIKTRGQQVTLRCSPKSGHDTVSWYQQALGQGPQFIFQYYEEEERQRGNFPDRFSGHQFPNYSSELNVNALLLGDSALYLCASSIFGIFENEQFFGPGTRLTVL.

This clonotype showed up many times. The J gene is TRBJ1-5, the V gene TRBV20-1; 8 bases are a match to TRBD1. In germline, CDR1 is DFQATT, CDR2 SNEGSKA (reference sequence). The CDR3 has 14 amino acids. V trimming: 5 bases; J trimming: 6 bases; junction bases outside the gene matches: 9. The CDR3 loop is CSAGYDRGGQPQHF. As DNA, the CDR3 is TGCAGTGCTGGCTATGACAGGGGTGGTCAGCCCCAGCATTTT.

The rearrangement links TRBV29-1 to TRBJ2-7; 8 positions match TRBD1. The length of the CDR3 is 13 residues. J gave up 6 bases and V 6 bases, and 10 bases lay outside the gene matches. In germline, CDR1 is SQVTM, CDR2 ANQGSEA. CDR3 sequence: CSVSDRGEFEQYF. Written as DNA, the CDR3 is TGCAGCGTCTCTGACAGGGGCGAATTCGAGCAGTACTTC.

This clonotype was picked up a small number of times. The chain has TRBV5-5 and TRBJ2-7; no definite D call. Between the trimmed V and J ends, which lost 3 bases and 3 bases, there was a span of 10 bases. The CDR3 is made up of 13 amino acids. The V gene's germline CDR1 is SGHKS and CDR2 YYEKEE (reference sequence). This CDR3 is CASSSIQSYEQYF. The CDR3 DNA reads TGTGCCAGCAGCTCTATACAGAGCTACGAGCAGTACTTC.

The table lists this clonotype with many counts. The DNA for the CDR3 is TGTGCCAGCAGCCTCGACCCTAACGGCTACACCTTC. Its translation is CASSLDPNGYTF. V gene TRBV12-3 or TRBV12-4 combines with J gene TRBJ1-2; no clear D gene. V was cut by 6 bases and J by 8 bases, with 13 bases left in between. This CDR3 has 12 amino acids.

The chain has TRBV20-1 and TRBJ2-4; D may match TRBD1 or TRBD2 (6 bases each). From germline, CDR1 is DFQATT and CDR2 SNEGSKA (reference sequence). The CDR3 spans 11 residues. V was clipped by 6 bases and J by 9 bases, with 12 bases between them. Here the CDR3 reads CSAQEGGIQYF. The CDR3 DNA sequence: TGCAGTGCGCAAGAGGGGGGCATTCAGTACTTC.

In its sample, this clonotype was seen a few times. The chain combines TRBV29-1 with TRBJ1-1, with D uncertain. V was shortened by 6 bases and J by 0 bases, with 17 bases between the two germline ends. The CDR3 spans 15 residues. CDR1 and CDR2 from the germline V gene are SQVTM and ANQGSEA. The CDR3 bases are TGCAGCGTCGATCCCATGGACCTCATGAACACTGAAGCTTTCTTT. Residues: CSVDPMDLMNTEAFF.

V gene TRBV20-1 combines with J gene TRBJ2-2, with 8 nucleotides matching TRBD1. With 5 bases clipped from V and 3 bases from J, the junction kept 5 bases outside the gene matches. The V gene's germline CDR1 is DFQATT and CDR2 SNEGSKA (reference sequence). The length of the CDR3 is 14 residues. CDR3 loop: CSADRGGDTGELFF. The CDR3 DNA sequence: TGCAGTGCTGACAGGGGTGGGGACACCGGGGAGCTGTTTTTT.

J is TRBJ2-5 and V is TRBV6-2 or TRBV6-3; tentative D call: TRBD1 (6 bases). The length of the CDR3 is 15 residues. CDR1 and CDR2 from the germline V gene are MNHEY and SVGEGT. V gave up 2 bases and J gave up 2 bases, with 12 bases separating them. CDR3 in amino acids: CASSYEYRDQETQYF. DNA for the CDR3: TGTGCCAGCAGTTACGAATACAGGGATCAAGAGACCCAGTACTTC.

The gene calls are TRBV19 and TRBJ2-2, with D perhaps given as TRBD1 or TRBD2 (5 bases each). V was clipped by 1 base and J by 0 bases, with 12 bases between them. The CDR3 is 17 residues long. Germline V lookup: CDR1 LNHDA, CDR2 SQIVND (reference sequence). CDR3 bases: TGTGCCAGTAGTATAGCTGCGACGGGACCGAACACCGGGGAGCTGTTTTTT. This sequence encodes CASSIAATGPNTGELFF.

The J gene is TRBJ2-7, the V gene TRBV5-1; no reliable D call. The CDR3 has 13 amino acids. CDR1 and CDR2 from the germline V gene are SGHRS and YFSETQ. With 3 bases removed from V and 3 bases from J, the gap between germline ends came to 10 bases. Here the CDR3 DNA reads TGCGCCAGCAGCTACCTTTGGGACTACGAGCAGTACTTC. Amino acid sequence: CASSYLWDYEQYF.

In its sample, this clonotype was seen a few times. This chain connects TRBV5-1 to TRBJ2-7; D is possibly TRBD2 (5 bases). V was clipped by 0 bases and J by 6 bases, with 22 bases between them. Looked up from germline, CDR1 is SGHRS and CDR2 is YFSETQ. The CDR3 runs 17 residues. CDR3 residues: CASSLAGSAVIVGEQYF. CDR3 in DNA: TGCGCCAGCAGCTTGGCGGGATCGGCTGTAATTGTAGGCGAGCAGTACTTC.

The J gene is TRBJ1-5, the V gene TRBV20-1; possibly TRBD1 for D (5 bases). V was trimmed by 3 bases and J by 6 bases, leaving 15 bases between them. CDR3 length: 14 residues. Germline V gene lookup returns CDR1 DFQATT and CDR2 SNEGSKA (reference sequence). The CDR3 nucleotides are TGCAGTGCTAGTAATGGGGCAGGGTCTCAGCCCCAGCATTTT. Its translation is CSASNGAGSQPQHF.

As for this clonotype: A read error may account for a junction end that differs from germline. The chain has TRBV7-2 and TRBJ2-3; 7 bases fit TRBD2. Germline CDR1 is SGHTA and CDR2 is FQGNSA. The CDR3 is 15 amino acids. CDR3 nucleotides: TGTGCCAGCAGGCTCATAGCGGGCCGCACAGATGCGCAGTATTTT. Encoded protein: CASRLIAGRTDAQYF. Using reference TRBV7-2 and TRBJ2-3 for the parts outside the CDR3, the full variable domain is GAGVSQSPSNKVTEKGKDVELRCDPISGHTALYWYRQSLGQGLEFLIYFQGNSAPDKSGLPSDRFSAERTGGSVSTLTIQRTQQEDSAVYLCASRLIAGRTDAQYFGPGTRLTVL.

CDR3 nucleotides: TGTGCCAGCAGCCAACCCGGACGGACCTACGAGCAGTACTTC. This codes for CASSQPGRTYEQYF. This chain joins TRBV3-1 and TRBJ2-7; the D is unclear. The CDR3 has 14 amino acids. V was cut by 2 bases and J by 2 bases, with 10 bases left in between. The germline V gene has CDR1 LGHDT and CDR2 YNNKEL (reference sequence).

The rearrangement uses TRBV20-1 and TRBJ2-4, with a tentative D call TRBD2 (7 bases). The CDR3 length is 16 residues. Germline CDR1 reads DFQATT; CDR2 reads SNEGSKA (reference sequence). Trimming took off 2 bases at V and 6 bases at J, with 20 bases between the two ends. This chain's CDR3 is CSARSRSRRGANIQYF. The CDR3 nucleotides are TGCAGTGCTAGATCCCGCAGCCGTCGGGGGGCAAACATTCAGTACTTC.

This clonotype has only a few counts. CDR3 nucleotides: TGTGCCAGCAGTGGGGACTCAACCACCGGGGAGCTGTTTTTT. It yields the protein CASSGDSTTGELFF. The gene calls are TRBV2 and TRBJ2-2; a possible D gene is TRBD2 (6 bases). The CDR3 length is 14 residues. Looked up from germline, CDR1 is SNHLY and CDR2 is FYNNEI. Trimming took off 4 bases at V and 4 bases at J, with 10 bases between the two ends.

This clonotype was seen only a few times. The chain uses TRBV7-2 and TRBJ1-1; the D is unclear. In germline, CDR1 is SGHTA, CDR2 FQGNSA. V lost 4 bases and J lost 4, with 13 bases in between. The CDR3 sequence is 14 residues long. CDR3 region: CASSSQTRTTEAFF. The DNA for the CDR3 is TGTGCCAGCAGCTCCCAGACGAGGACCACTGAAGCTTTCTTT.

This clonotype appeared a few times. The chain has TRBV12-3 or TRBV12-4 and TRBJ1-1; 9 bases align to TRBD1. J was trimmed by 3 bases and V by 4 bases; bases with no gene match: 3. The length of the CDR3 is 14 residues. For the CDR3, the DNA is TGTGCCAGCAGTTGGGACAGGGTTGACACTGAAGCTTTCTTT. This codes for CASSWDRVDTEAFF.

The sample holds one count of this clonotype. This chain uses TRBV21-1 with TRBJ2-7; the D segment call TRBD1 is taken from the table without a DNA check. TRBV21-1 is recorded as a pseudogene. The CDR3 has 13 amino acids. The CDR3 region is CASSDYREHEQYF. The CDR3 DNA is TGTGCCAGCAGCGATTACAGGGAACACGAGCAGTACTTC.

This chain connects TRBV7-3 to TRBJ2-3; D is unresolved. The V end lost 5 bases, the J end lost 6 bases, and 9 bases lay between the germline ends. CDR3 length: 12 amino acids. CDR1 is SGHTA and CDR2 is FQGTGA in the germline V gene. CDR3 protein: CASSLISDTQYF. CDR3 nucleotide sequence: TGTGCCAGCAGCCTCATTTCGGATACGCAGTATTTT.

The sample holds one count of this clonotype. V gene TRBV30 combines with J gene TRBJ1-1; possible D gene TRBD1, 5 bases. Trimming removed 3 bases at V and 8 bases at J, with 19 bases between. Germline V gene sequence: CDR1 GTSNPN, CDR2 SVGIG (reference sequence). This CDR3 spans 14 amino acids. CDR3 coding DNA: TGTGCCTGGAGCCAATGGGACGGCCTCACCGAAGCTTTCTTT. This encodes CAWSQWDGLTEAFF.

The V call is TRBV6-2 or TRBV6-3, the J call TRBJ2-1, with 11 nucleotides matching TRBD2. CDR3 length equals 16 residues. Germline V CDR1 and CDR2: MNHEY, SVGEGT. J lost 5 bases, V lost 2 bases, and 5 bases had no gene match. CDR3 nucleotide sequence: TGTGCCAGCAGTTACCAGACTAGCGGGATCGACAATGAGCAGTTCTTC. This encodes CASSYQTSGIDNEQFF.